A single sample is the source of the 32 T cell receptor beta chains below, sequenced in a study of blood T cell repertoires in COVID-19. TCRdb's copy holds only in-frame clones and misses some; the assay was immunoSEQ multiplex PCR. The sample includes a few hundred thousand clones, approximately 85% of them seen just once. The sequenced sample consisted of peripheral blood. Receptors were obtained from a human donor in a cohort sampled during active COVID-19.

V is TRBV19 and J is TRBJ2-3, with 8 bases that match TRBD1. Unmatched junction bases numbered 7, after V lost 4 bases and J lost 7 bases. CDR1 is LNHDA and CDR2 is SQIVND in the germline V gene (reference sequence). This CDR3 contains 14 residues. CDR3 sequence (DNA): TGTGCCAGTAGTACACAGGGGGGCATAAATACGCAGTATTTT. This encodes CASSTQGGINTQYF. The complete variable domain, with remaining parts taken from reference TRBV19 and TRBJ2-3, reads DGGITQSPKYLFRKEGQNVTLSCEQNLNHDAMYWYRQDPGQGLRLIYYSQIVNDFQKGDIAEGYSVSREKKESFPLTVTSAQKNPTAFYLCASSTQGGINTQYFGPGTRLTVL.

V gene TRBV25-1 combines with J gene TRBJ1-1; unclear D gene. Germline V gene sequence: CDR1 MGHDK, CDR2 SYGVNS. Between the trimmed V and J ends, which lost 4 bases and 1 base, there was a span of 22 bases. The CDR3 contains 18 residues. The DNA of the CDR3 is TGTGCCAGCAGTGCACCCCCCCCTCGCGGGCGGACGAACACTGAAGCTTTCTTT. It encodes CASSAPPPRGRTNTEAFF.

The chain combines TRBV6-6 with TRBJ1-2; the D is unclear. The CDR3 contains 14 residues. Trimming took off 6 bases at V and 0 bases at J, with 11 bases between the two ends. Germline V gene data show CDR1 as MNHNY and CDR2 as SVGAGI (reference sequence). The CDR3 is CASSQTGANYGYTF. DNA of the CDR3: TGTGCCAGCAGCCAGACCGGAGCTAACTATGGCTACACCTTC.

This clone was recorded only once. This chain uses TRBV28 with TRBJ2-7, with 8 bases that match TRBD1. V was pared by 1 base and J by 4 bases, with 9 bases of the junction left unmatched. The CDR3 length is 16 residues. The germline gives CDR1 MDHEN, CDR2 SYDVKM. CDR3 region: CASSLSRPGGGYEQYF. DNA for the CDR3: TGTGCCAGCAGTTTATCTAGGCCAGGGGGCGGGTACGAGCAGTACTTC.

The J gene is TRBJ1-2, the V gene TRBV29-1; D possibly corresponds to TRBD1 (6 bases). V was clipped by 0 bases and J by 7 bases, with 12 bases between them. Germline lookup yields CDR1 SQVTM and CDR2 ANQGSEA. The length of the CDR3 is 13 residues. CDR3 in DNA: TGCAGCGTTGAAGATAAAACAGGGTTTGGCTACACCTTC. It translates to CSVEDKTGFGYTF. Filled out from reference TRBV29-1 and TRBJ1-2, the complete variable domain reads SAVISQKPSRDICQRGTSLTIQCQVDSQVTMMFWYRQQPGQSLTLIATANQGSEATYESGFVIDKFPISRPNLTFSTLTVSNMSPEDSSIYLCSVEDKTGFGYTFGSGTRLTVV.

The chain uses TRBV5-1 and TRBJ1-1; tentatively, D is TRBD1 (6 bases). Trimming shortened V by 3 bases and J by 1 base, and 13 bases separated the two germline ends. The CDR3 length is 15 residues. Per germline, CDR1 SGHRS and CDR2 YFSETQ. CDR3 amino acids: CASSSQGSKNTEAFF. The CDR3 DNA sequence: TGCGCCAGCAGCTCTCAGGGGTCTAAGAACACTGAAGCTTTCTTT.

The chain's CDR3 is CASSPDRRALTNYGYTF. The CDR3 region has the DNA TGTGCCAGCAGTCCCGACAGGCGAGCACTTACTAACTATGGCTACACCTTC. The chain is built from TRBV2 and TRBJ1-2, with D maybe TRBD1 (6 bases). The CDR3 totals 17 residues. Germline assignment: CDR1 SNHLY and CDR2 FYNNEI. The V and J ends lost 5 bases and 0 bases respectively, with 19 bases between them.

The chain joins TRBV7-3 to TRBJ2-1; 12 nucleotides line up with TRBD2. The CDR3 length is 19 residues. The J segment lost 4 bases and the V segment lost 4 bases, leaving 14 bases of the junction unmatched. The germline CDR1 and CDR2 sequences are SGHTA and FQGTGA. For the CDR3, the DNA is TGTGCCAGCAGCTCCATCCCCTCCGGACTAGCGGGGTATTACAATGAGCAGTTCTTC. Its translation is CASSSIPSGLAGYYNEQFF. Full variable domain (remainder filled in from reference TRBV7-3 and TRBJ2-1): GAGVSQTPSNKVTEKGKYVELRCDPISGHTALYWYRQSLGQGPEFLIYFQGTGAADDSGLPNDRFFAVRPEGSVSTLKIQRTERGDSAVYLCASSSIPSGLAGYYNEQFFGPGTRLTVL.

The chain has TRBV11-1 and TRBJ2-2; 8 nucleotides line up with TRBD2. The germline V gene encodes CDR1 SGHAT and CDR2 FQDESV (reference sequence). Germline trimming cut 2 bases from V and 6 bases from J; bases unmatched to any gene: 5. CDR3 length: 15 amino acids. The CDR3, as DNA: TGTGCCAGCAGCTTAAGTAGCGGGGTGGCCGGGGAGCTGTTTTTT. Its protein is CASSLSSGVAGELFF.

The chain joins TRBV19 to TRBJ1-5, with D tentatively TRBD1 (5 bases). The CDR3 sequence is 14 residues long. The V end was cut by 3 bases, the J end by 6 bases, with 12 bases between. Germline CDR1 LNHDA, CDR2 SQIVND (reference sequence). The DNA of the CDR3 is TGTGCCAGTAGTATCAGACAGCTCGGTCAGCCCCAGCATTTT. Amino acid sequence: CASSIRQLGQPQHF.

Written as DNA, the CDR3 is TGTGCCACCAGCACTCCAGGCGAGAATTCACCCCTCCACTTT. Its translation is CATSTPGENSPLHF. V and J are TRBV15 and TRBJ1-6; D unresolved. From germline, CDR1 is LNHNV and CDR2 YYDKDF (reference sequence). This CDR3 comprises 14 residues. Trimming took 4 bases from V and 7 from J, leaving 11 bases between them.

This clone is a singleton in its sample. The CDR3 DNA is TGTGCCAGCAGTGAGAGACAGAATGGCTACACCTTC. Encoded protein: CASSERQNGYTF. The genes are TRBV6-1 and TRBJ1-2; D is possibly TRBD1 (5 bases). The CDR3 covers 12 residues. CDR1 MNHNS and CDR2 SASEGT come from the germline V gene. V shed 3 bases and J shed 6 bases, with 8 bases lying between them.

The rearrangement links TRBV7-9 to TRBJ2-7; 9 bases are shared with TRBD1. The CDR3 is made up of 16 amino acids. CDR1 SEHNR and CDR2 FQNEAQ come from the germline V gene (reference sequence). J gave up 6 bases and V 5 bases, and 14 bases lay outside the gene matches. Written as DNA, the CDR3 is TGTGCCAGCAGCCTCACGGGACAGGGTTTGGAGGGCGAGCAGTACTTC. Protein: CASSLTGQGLEGEQYF.

The chain joins TRBV7-3 to TRBJ2-6, with a tentative D call TRBD1 (7 bases). V lost 2 bases to trimming and J lost 0 bases, with 14 bases between them. Germline V lookup: CDR1 SGHTA, CDR2 FQGTGA. The CDR3 spans 18 residues. This chain's CDR3 is CASSLSAGGSSGANVLTF. The CDR3 bases are TGTGCCAGCAGCTTATCGGCAGGGGGGTCCTCTGGGGCCAACGTCCTGACTTTC.

This clone was recorded only once. The V and J genes are TRBV6-5 and TRBJ1-2; TRBD1 aligns across 8 bases. Germline CDR1 and CDR2: MNHEY and SVGAGI. Trimming cost V 10 bases and J 9 bases; bases outside gene matches: 13. This CDR3 spans 13 amino acids. The CDR3 spells CATPLDRGQRYTF. The CDR3 DNA reads TGTGCCACCCCCCTAGACAGGGGTCAACGCTACACCTTC.

V and J are TRBV14 and TRBJ1-4; possible D gene TRBD1, 5 bases. CDR3 size: 15 residues. Germline lookup yields CDR1 SGHDN and CDR2 FVKESK. The V end was cut by 2 bases, the J end by 4 bases, with 11 bases between. The CDR3 here is CASSQWGGVNEKLFF. The CDR3 nucleotides read TGTGCCAGCAGCCAATGGGGCGGGGTTAATGAAAAACTGTTTTTT. The complete variable domain, with remaining parts taken from reference TRBV14 and TRBJ1-4, reads EAGVTQFPSHSVIEKGQTVTLRCDPISGHDNLYWYRRVMGKEIKFLLHFVKESKQDESGMPNNRFLAERTGGTYSTLKVQPAELEDSGVYFCASSQWGGVNEKLFFGSGTQLSVL.

The sample holds one count of this clone. V gene TRBV5-5 combines with J gene TRBJ2-3; TRBD2 might be the D (5 bases). In germline, CDR1 is SGHKS, CDR2 YYEKEE (reference sequence). V lost 0 bases, J lost 2 bases, and 10 bases lay in between. The CDR3 contains 15 residues. CDR3 region: CASSLVPRDTDTQYF. CDR3 DNA sequence: TGTGCCAGCAGCTTGGTTCCCCGGGACACAGATACGCAGTATTTT.

The rearrangement joins TRBV27 to TRBJ1-1, with 9 bases aligning to TRBD1. The germline CDR1 and CDR2 sequences are MNHEY and SMNVEV (reference sequence). This CDR3 region has 16 residues. With V trimmed by 6 bases and J by 2 bases, 10 bases remained unmatched. The CDR3 bases are TGTGCCAGCAGCAAAAACAGGGGGCGCGGAAACACTGAAGCTTTCTTT. Amino acids: CASSKNRGRGNTEAFF.

This clone has only a few counts. The chain carries TRBV7-9 and TRBJ1-2; a weak D match, TRBD1 (5 bases). The V gene's germline CDR1 is SEHNR and CDR2 FQNEAQ (reference sequence). Between the trimmed V and J ends, which lost 5 bases and 8 bases, there was a span of 12 bases. This CDR3 has 12 amino acids. The CDR3 protein is CASSPRVQGYTF. CDR3 nucleotide sequence: TGTGCCAGCAGCCCCAGGGTTCAGGGCTACACCTTC.

This chain connects TRBV10-1 to TRBJ2-1; 11 bases agree with TRBD2. The junction had 16 bases not matched to a gene; V was cut back by 6 bases and J by 6 bases. The CDR3 is 18 residues long. CDR1 WNHNN and CDR2 SYGVQD come from the germline V gene (reference sequence). CDR3 in amino acids: CASRKGIAGGPIINEQFF. The CDR3, as DNA: TGCGCCAGCAGGAAGGGGATAGCGGGGGGGCCGATCATCAATGAGCAGTTCTTC.

The rearrangement links TRBV7-3 to TRBJ2-2; 8 bases match TRBD1. The V gene's germline CDR1 is SGHTA and CDR2 FQGTGA. The trim removed 5 bases at V and 7 bases at J, leaving 12 bases unmatched. The CDR3 length is 16 residues. CDR3 sequence reads: CASSRTGGSPYGELFF. CDR3 DNA sequence: TGTGCCAGCAGCCGCACAGGGGGTAGTCCCTACGGGGAGCTGTTTTTT.

This chain uses TRBV3-1 (or the pseudogene TRBV3-2) with TRBJ2-7, with 9 bases that match TRBD1. The CDR3 loop spans 15 amino acids. Germline CDR1 is LGHDT and CDR2 is YNNKEL (reference sequence). With 4 bases clipped from V and 2 bases from J, the junction kept 6 bases outside the gene matches. The CDR3 is CASSLNRGRTYEQYF. The DNA of the CDR3 is TGTGCCAGCAGCCTGAACAGGGGGCGTACCTACGAGCAGTACTTC.

The rearrangement uses TRBV12-5 and TRBJ1-1, with TRBD1 matching 10 bases. Germline values: CDR1 LGHNT, CDR2 FRNRAP. V gave up 10 bases and J gave up 0 bases; unmatched junction bases: 5. CDR3 length: 14 amino acids. This CDR3 is CATRQGALNTEAFF. CDR3 nucleotide sequence: TGTGCTACAAGACAGGGGGCTTTGAACACTGAAGCTTTCTTT. Combining the CDR3 with reference TRBV12-5 and TRBJ1-1 gives the whole variable domain DARVTQTPRHKVTEMGQEVTMRCQPILGHNTVFWYRQTMMQGLELLAYFRNRAPLDDSGMPKDRFSAEMPDATLATLKIQPSEPRDSAVYFCATRQGALNTEAFFGQGTRLTVV.

The V call is TRBV24-1, the J call TRBJ1-1; no definite D call. This CDR3 has 13 residues. The germline V gene has CDR1 KGHDR and CDR2 SFDVKD. Trimming left V 4 bases short and J 3 bases short, with 8 bases between. The CDR3 nucleotides read TGTGCCACCAGTGACTACAGAGACACTGAAGCTTTCTTT. This translates into CATSDYRDTEAFF.

The rearrangement links TRBV7-8 to TRBJ1-1; D is uncertain. Germline CDR1 is SGHVS and CDR2 is FQNEAQ. The CDR3 loop spans 15 amino acids. V was trimmed by 5 bases and J by 0 bases, leaving 13 bases between them. CDR3 protein: CASSEYRGLNTEAFF. The CDR3 nucleotides are TGTGCCAGCAGCGAATATCGGGGTTTGAACACTGAAGCTTTCTTT.

Note on this clone: Other DNA variants within this sample encode the same CDR3. The V call is TRBV27, the J call TRBJ2-7; D is possibly TRBD2 (5 bases). V was cut by 0 bases and J by 2 bases, with 5 bases left in between. CDR1 and CDR2 (germline): MNHEY, SMNVEV (reference sequence). This CDR3 has 13 residues. In DNA, the CDR3 is TGTGCCAGCAGTTTATCGGGAGCCTACGAGCAGTACTTC. Residues: CASSLSGAYEQYF.

For this clone: Other DNA sequences from this sample encode an identical CDR3 as well. This sequence joins TRBV27 and TRBJ1-1; D call uncertain. V was shortened by 5 bases and J by 1 base, with 8 bases between the two germline ends. The germline gives CDR1 MNHEY, CDR2 SMNVEV (reference sequence). The CDR3 length is 13 residues. The CDR3 coding sequence is TGTGCCAGCAGTCCCAGACAGAACACTGAAGCTTTCTTT. Protein product: CASSPRQNTEAFF.

The J gene is TRBJ2-3, the V gene TRBV27; a possible D gene is TRBD1 (6 bases). Germline values: CDR1 MNHEY, CDR2 SMNVEV (reference sequence). Trimming removed 3 bases from V and 2 bases from J, with 12 bases in between. The CDR3 loop spans 15 amino acids. The CDR3 loop is CASSFRGQHTDTQYF. The DNA of the CDR3 is TGTGCCAGCAGTTTCAGGGGCCAACACACAGATACGCAGTATTTT.

This chain uses TRBV7-8 with TRBJ2-7; D call uncertain. The CDR3 runs to 14 residues. The germline V gene has CDR1 SGHVS and CDR2 FQNEAQ. The ends were cut back, 6 bases at V and 1 base at J, with 13 bases in the middle. CDR3 in amino acids: CASRPTARSYEQYF. The DNA of the CDR3 is TGTGCCAGCAGGCCCACCGCTAGATCCTACGAGCAGTACTTC.

The chain combines TRBV29-1 with TRBJ1-4; D may be TRBD1 (5 bases). Trimming pared 5 bases from V and 5 bases from J, leaving 12 bases between. This CDR3 spans 13 amino acids. Germline CDR1 reads SQVTM; CDR2 reads ANQGSEA. The CDR3 coding sequence is TGCAGCGTTCTACGGCCAGGGAATGAAAAACTGTTTTTT. Encoded protein: CSVLRPGNEKLFF.

As regards this clone: This may stem from a read error, because a much larger clone lies one nucleotide away. The V gene is TRBV2, the J gene TRBJ2-3, with unresolved D. Germline CDR1 SNHLY, CDR2 FYNNEI. Deletions cut 5 bases from V and 5 bases from J, with 5 bases between. This CDR3 region has 11 residues. The CDR3 loop reads CASSLIDTQYF. The CDR3 region has the DNA TGTGCCAGCAGTTTAATAGATACGCAGTATTTT.

The chain carries TRBV6-5 and TRBJ2-7, with 13 bases aligning to TRBD2. V dropped 5 bases and J dropped 2; count of bases not matched to a gene: 3. The CDR3 has 15 residues. CDR1 and CDR2 from the germline V gene are MNHEY and SVGAGI. The CDR3 reads CASSHGTSGTYEQYF. The CDR3 bases are TGTGCCAGCAGTCACGGGACTAGCGGGACCTACGAGCAGTACTTC.